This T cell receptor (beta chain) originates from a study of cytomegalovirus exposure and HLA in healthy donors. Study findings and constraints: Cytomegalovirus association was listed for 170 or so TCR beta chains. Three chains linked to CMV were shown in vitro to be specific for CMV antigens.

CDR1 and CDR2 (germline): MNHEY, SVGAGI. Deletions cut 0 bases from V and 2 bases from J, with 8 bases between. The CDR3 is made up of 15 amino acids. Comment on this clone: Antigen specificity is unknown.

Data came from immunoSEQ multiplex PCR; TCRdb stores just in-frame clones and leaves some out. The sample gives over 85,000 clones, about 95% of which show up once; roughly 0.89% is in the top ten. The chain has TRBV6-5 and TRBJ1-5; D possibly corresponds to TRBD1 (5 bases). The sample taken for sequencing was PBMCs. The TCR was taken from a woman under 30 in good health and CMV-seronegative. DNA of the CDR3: TGTGCCAGCAGTTACTCGCGGGGGGGCAATCAGCCCCAGCATTTT. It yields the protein CASSYSRGGNQPQHF.